Presented here are 27 T cell receptor beta chains from one specimen sequenced in a study of blood T cells in healthy people across ages. Sample-barcoded 5' priming and a J-beta primer mix drove a second PCR of about 6 to 12 cycles. In TCRdb, the 5' RACE reads were re-called with MiXCR into one record per CDR3 protein. The sample lists roughly 900,000 distinct CDR3 sequences, around 30% occurring once. Sequencing used blood. These receptors were taken from a woman aged 80 or over in good health.

This clonotype was detected a few times. The chain is built from TRBV19 and TRBJ2-5; D tentatively fits TRBD1 or TRBD2 (5 bases each). The tail of the sequence fits TRBJ2-7 better, so the J call may be wrong. CDR1 is LNHDA, CDR2 SQIVND, per germline (reference sequence). CDR3 size: 13 residues. This CDR3 is CASSDHRGGEQYF. The CDR3 DNA follows: TGTGCCAGTAGTGACCACCGTGGGGGCGAGCAGTACTTC.

This rearrangement joins TRBV18 to TRBJ1-2; the D gene is possibly TRBD1 (5 bases). Trimming took off 2 bases at V and 8 bases at J, with 15 bases between the two ends. In germline, CDR1 is KGHSH, CDR2 LQKENI. The CDR3 totals 14 residues. In nucleotides, the CDR3 is TGTGCCAGCTCACCATCGGTGCAGGGAGGAGGCTACACCTTC. It is translated as CASSPSVQGGGYTF. Based on the CDR3 plus reference TRBV18 and TRBJ1-2, the full variable domain is NAGVMQNPRHLVRRRGQEARLRCSPMKGHSHVYWYRQLPEEGLKFMVYLQKENIIDESGMPKERFSAEFPKEGPSILRIQQVVRGDSAAYFCASSPSVQGGGYTFGSGTRLTVV.

This clonotype has a count of ten or more. The chain combines TRBV6-6 with TRBJ1-2; D gene unclear. CDR1 MNHNY and CDR2 SVGAGI come from the germline V gene (reference sequence). The CDR3 totals 12 residues. Between the trimmed V and J ends, which lost 8 bases and 7 bases, there was a span of 14 bases. This CDR3 is CASGRVSGGYTF. CDR3 in DNA: TGTGCCAGCGGGCGTGTGTCGGGTGGCTACACCTTC.

This clonotype was recorded at least ten times. J is TRBJ2-1 and V is TRBV20-1; TRBD2 aligns across 13 bases. The trim removed 4 bases at V and 3 bases at J, leaving 6 bases unmatched. Germline assignment: CDR1 DFQATT and CDR2 SNEGSKA (reference sequence). The CDR3 is 16 amino acids. This CDR3 is CSAKQTSGGVYNEQFF. CDR3 coding DNA: TGCAGTGCTAAGCAAACTAGCGGGGGGGTCTACAATGAGCAGTTCTTC.

In this sample, this clonotype turned up a few times. A much more abundant neighbour one base away suggests this may be a read error. The genes are TRBV5-5 and TRBJ2-6; D might be TRBD1 or TRBD2, each matching 5 bases. This CDR3 comprises 14 residues. CDR1 and CDR2 from the germline V gene are SGHKS and YYEKEE (reference sequence). The CDR3 nucleotides are TGTGCCAGCAGCTTCGGGGCTGGGGCCAACGCCCTGACTTTC. The encoded protein is CASSFGAGANALTF.

The chain joins TRBV7-2 to TRBJ2-5; D possibly corresponds to TRBD2 (6 bases). The J call is uncertain, as TRBJ2-1 better fits the DNA end. The CDR3 runs to 13 residues. Germline V gives CDR1 SGHTA, CDR2 FQGNSA. CDR3 sequence (DNA): TGTGCCAGCAGCTTTTGGGGGGAAGAGACCCAGTTCTTC. It specifies CASSFWGEETQFF.

In this sample, this clonotype turned up many times. The V and J genes are TRBV7-2 and TRBJ2-3, with 8 bases fitting TRBD2. V shed 1 base, J shed 3 bases, and the junction held 6 bases outside the gene matches. Per germline, CDR1 SGHTA and CDR2 FQGNSA. CDR3 length: 16 residues. The CDR3 protein is CASSLVAGGATDTQYF. CDR3 nucleotides: TGTGCCAGCAGCTTAGTGGCCGGGGGGGCAACAGATACGCAGTATTTT.

This clonotype was observed at least ten times. The CDR3 region is CASSLRGGGEGDTQYF. Written as DNA, the CDR3 is TGTGCCAGCAGCCTAAGAGGGGGGGGAGAGGGAGATACGCAGTATTTT. The chain recombines TRBV3-1 with TRBJ2-3; a weak D match, TRBD2 (7 bases). The V and J ends lost 4 bases and 5 bases respectively, with 19 bases between them. Germline V gives CDR1 LGHDT, CDR2 YNNKEL (reference sequence). The CDR3 is made up of 16 amino acids.

This clonotype was picked up a small number of times. The chain uses TRBV6-1 and TRBJ2-2, with TRBD1 identical over 7 bases. J gave up 4 bases and V 5 bases, and 7 bases lay outside the gene matches. The CDR3 length is 15 residues. Germline lookup yields CDR1 MNHNS and CDR2 SASEGT. As DNA, the CDR3 is TGTGCCAGCAGTAAGGGGGCAGGGGCCACCGGGGAGCTGTTTTTT. Its translation is CASSKGAGATGELFF.

A note on this clonotype: One base away lies a much larger clone, so this may be a sequencing read error. The chain combines TRBV7-2 with TRBJ1-2, with D perhaps matching TRBD1 (5 bases). From germline, CDR1 is SGHTA and CDR2 FQGNSA. The CDR3 extends over 15 amino acids. CDR3 sequence reads: CASSPLTVTNYGCTF. In nucleotides, the CDR3 is TGTGCCAGCAGCCCCTTGACAGTAACTAACTATGGCTGCACCTTC.

This clonotype was recorded at least ten times. The V gene is TRBV12-3 or TRBV12-4, the J gene TRBJ2-1, with a tentative D call TRBD1 (6 bases). V was pared by 6 bases and J by 14 bases, with 14 bases between. The CDR3 loop spans 11 amino acids. CDR3 amino acids: CASRTDRKEFF. The CDR3 bases are TGTGCCAGCAGAACCGACAGGAAGGAGTTCTTC.

This clonotype was observed a handful of times. J is TRBJ2-3 and V is TRBV6-1; 9 nucleotides agree with TRBD1. CDR3 size: 14 residues. Germline CDR1 MNHNS, CDR2 SASEGT. V lost 2 bases to trimming and J lost 11 bases; unmatched junction nucleotides: 8. CDR3 sequence (DNA): TGTGCCAGCAGTGAATGGGGACAGGGAGGAGGGCAGTATTTT. Translating gives CASSEWGQGGGQYF.

The genes are TRBV5-5 and TRBJ1-4; D is perhaps TRBD1 (6 bases). CDR1 SGHKS and CDR2 YYEKEE come from the germline V gene (reference sequence). The ends were cut back, 3 bases at V and 7 bases at J, with 13 bases in the middle. This CDR3 spans 14 amino acids. CDR3 sequence: CASSSGDFGEKLFF. In nucleotides, the CDR3 is TGTGCCAGCAGCTCAGGGGATTTTGGTGAAAAACTGTTTTTT.

This clonotype was recorded at least ten times. Being one base from a much bigger clone, this may be a read error. The chain has TRBV7-2 and TRBJ1-2; D unclear. V was trimmed by 4 bases and J by 7 bases, leaving 13 bases between them. CDR3 length: 13 amino acids. Germline V gives CDR1 SGHTA, CDR2 FQGNSA. CDR3 nucleotide sequence: TGTGCCAGCAGCTCCGACAATGGAGGTGGCTACACCTTC. This sequence encodes CASSSDNGGGYTF.

This clonotype was seen many times. V is TRBV4-3 and J is TRBJ2-3; TRBD2 matches 7 bases. The J segment lost 4 bases and the V segment lost 1 base, leaving 2 bases of the junction unmatched. The germline V gene has CDR1 LGHNA and CDR2 YSLEER. The CDR3 spans 14 residues. CDR3 residues: CASSQGTSADTQYF. CDR3 DNA sequence: TGCGCCAGCAGCCAAGGCACTAGCGCAGATACGCAGTATTTT.

This clonotype came up many times. The chain employs TRBV7-9 and TRBJ2-3; TRBD1 is a possible D gene (5 bases). The germline V gene has CDR1 SEHNR and CDR2 FQNEAQ (reference sequence). Between the trimmed V and J ends, which lost 4 bases and 2 bases, there was a span of 13 bases. The CDR3 sequence is 15 residues long. DNA for the CDR3: TGTGCCAGCAGCTACCTTGGGGCAGACACAGATACGCAGTATTTT. It codes for CASSYLGADTDTQYF.

This sequence joins TRBV3-1 and TRBJ2-2; 12 nucleotides align to TRBD2. Losses at the gene ends were 3 bases for V and 8 bases for J; bases not matched to a gene: 4. Germline CDR1 LGHDT, CDR2 YNNKEL (reference sequence). The CDR3 is 15 residues long. The CDR3 is CASSHRTSGAGELFF. The DNA for the CDR3 is TGTGCCAGCAGCCACCGGACTAGCGGGGCTGGGGAGCTGTTTTTT.

This rearrangement joins TRBV20-1 to TRBJ1-5; D unresolved. The CDR3 contains 13 residues. Germline-derived CDR1 and CDR2 are DFQATT and SNEGSKA (reference sequence). Trimming took off 0 bases at V and 3 bases at J, with 6 bases between the two ends. CDR3 bases: TGCAGTGCTAGAGAGGTGGTCAATCAGCCCCAGCATTTT. The encoded protein is CSAREVVNQPQHF.

This rearrangement joins TRBV7-9 to TRBJ2-3; 9 bases map to TRBD2. CDR3 length: 16 amino acids. Germline CDR1 reads SEHNR; CDR2 reads FQNEAQ (reference sequence). V gave up 1 base and J gave up 5 bases; unmatched junction bases: 7. CDR3 sequence: CASSLGSGSKGDTQYF. For the CDR3, the DNA is TGTGCCAGCAGCTTAGGTAGCGGGAGTAAAGGAGATACGCAGTATTTT.

Details on this clonotype: Germline is not matched at one junction end, which may reflect a read error. The CDR3 nucleotides are TGTGCCAGCAGCCCCAGGTGGTTCCCGAACGCTGAAGCTTTCTTT. Translating gives CASSPRWFPNAEAFF. V is TRBV7-2 and J is TRBJ1-1; D call uncertain. The CDR3 totals 15 residues. Germline V CDR1 and CDR2: SGHTA, FQGNSA.

At least ten counts were recorded for this clonotype. The J gene is TRBJ2-5, the V gene TRBV5-1, with 7 bases that match TRBD1. The junction had 11 bases not matched to a gene; V was cut back by 4 bases and J by 5 bases. Germline CDR1 is SGHRS and CDR2 is YFSETQ. The CDR3 covers 15 residues. The CDR3 sequence: CASSAGDSSVETQYF. In DNA form, the CDR3 reads TGCGCCAGCAGCGCCGGGGACAGTTCCGTGGAGACCCAGTACTTC. Full variable domain (rest looked up from reference TRBV5-1 and TRBJ2-5): KAGVTQTPRYLIKTRGQQVTLSCSPISGHRSVSWYQQTPGQGLQFLFEYFSETQRNKGNFPGRFSGRQFSNSRSEMNVSTLELGDSALYLCASSAGDSSVETQYFGPGTRLLVL.

The chain joins TRBV5-1 to TRBJ2-3; D call uncertain. Trimming removed 0 bases at V and 0 bases at J, with 8 bases between. The CDR3 has 15 amino acids. Germline CDR1 SGHRS, CDR2 YFSETQ. CDR3 amino acids: CASSLEPVSTDTQYF. CDR3 DNA sequence: TGCGCCAGCAGCTTGGAACCGGTTAGCACAGATACGCAGTATTTT.

This clonotype has at least ten counts. This chain links TRBV12-3 or TRBV12-4 with TRBJ1-5; 8 bases fit TRBD1. The V gene end was trimmed by 5 bases and the J gene end by 0 bases; junction bases not matched to a gene: 3. The CDR3 runs to 15 residues. The chain's CDR3 is CASSRQGFSNQPQHF. In DNA, the CDR3 is TGTGCCAGCAGTCGACAGGGGTTTAGCAATCAGCCCCAGCATTTT.

The genes are TRBV11-2 and TRBJ1-5; D remains unclear. Trimming stripped 1 base from V and 4 bases from J, with 14 bases between. Germline V gene sequence: CDR1 SGHAT, CDR2 FQNNGV. The CDR3 is 16 amino acids. CDR3 coding DNA: TGTGCCAGCAGCTTAGGGGCGTCATTCCTGAATCAGCCCCAGCATTTT. This translates into CASSLGASFLNQPQHF.

Comments on this clonotype: A much larger clone sits a single nucleotide away, making a read error possible. This chain uses TRBV7-2 with TRBJ2-1, with D possibly TRBD2 on 6 matching bases. Germline CDR1 is SGHTA and CDR2 is FQGNSA. This CDR3 has 15 amino acids. The DNA of the CDR3 is TGTGCCAGCAGCTTACAGGGAGGCAGCTTGAATGAGCAGGTCTTC. Encoded protein: CASSLQGGSLNEQVF.

The chain couples TRBV12-3 or TRBV12-4 to TRBJ1-2; D uncertain. The CDR3 is 12 residues long. The V and J ends lost 3 bases and 6 bases respectively, with 8 bases between them. Written as DNA, the CDR3 is TGTGCCAGCAGTTTGGGTCTCAATGGCTACACCTTC. Residues: CASSLGLNGYTF.

This clonotype was counted many times. The chain joins TRBV4-2 to TRBJ1-6; tentatively, D is TRBD1 (6 bases). V lost 1 base to trimming and J lost 8 bases, with 12 bases between them. The germline CDR1 and CDR2 sequences are LGHNA and YNFKEQ. CDR3 length equals 15 residues. CDR3 protein: CASSQAGASDSPLHF. The CDR3 coding sequence is TGTGCCAGCAGCCAAGCGGGGGCTTCGGATTCACCCCTCCACTTT.